This T cell receptor (beta chain) came from a study of blood T cell repertoires in COVID-19. At the level of the study: Sample material is recorded as cDNA or gDNA derived from T cells, B-cell-depleted T cells, or PBMCs.

The ends lost 6 bases at V and 6 bases at J; junction bases unmatched: 7. The CDR3 consists of 14 residues. The germline V gene has CDR1 LNHDA and CDR2 SQIVND (reference sequence). Data came from immunoSEQ multiplex PCR; TCRdb stores just in-frame clones and leaves some out. The data show about 150,000 clones, with over 65% seen just once and approximately 6% held by the top ten. V and J are TRBV19 and TRBJ1-2; 10 nucleotides match TRBD1. This TCR was sampled from a woman aged 45-65 years who had recovered from COVID-19. Sequenced material: PBMCs or T cells enriched from blood (not recorded which). CDR3 sequence reads: CASRNSGTGDGYTF. The DNA for the CDR3 is TGTGCCAGTAGGAACTCCGGGACAGGGGATGGCTACACCTTC.